Below are 25 T cell receptor beta chains sequenced from a single sample in a study of blood T cell repertoires in COVID-19. TCRdb's copy holds only in-frame clones and misses some; the assay was immunoSEQ multiplex PCR. This table has about 150,000 clones, 85% appearing once. Sequencing input: peripheral blood. Receptors were obtained from a woman aged 40-49 years with active or convalescent COVID-19.

This sequence joins TRBV27 and TRBJ1-1, with a weak D call TRBD1 (5 bases). This CDR3 is built from 15 residues. The germline gives CDR1 MNHEY, CDR2 SMNVEV (reference sequence). The V gene lost 5 bases and the J gene lost 1 base, with 14 bases spanning the gap. The chain's CDR3 is CASSLAPGSNTEAFF. The CDR3 region has the DNA TGTGCCAGCAGTCTTGCCCCAGGGTCGAACACTGAAGCTTTCTTT.

The chain links TRBV19 to TRBJ2-7; 9 positions match TRBD1. The junction had 5 bases not matched to a gene; V was cut back by 0 bases and J by 2 bases. In germline, CDR1 is LNHDA, CDR2 SQIVND (reference sequence). The CDR3 is 16 amino acids. The CDR3 DNA reads as TGTGCCAGTAGTATAGATCGGACAGGGGTCCCCTACGAGCAGTACTTC. This translates into CASSIDRTGVPYEQYF.

This chain links TRBV29-1 with TRBJ2-7; D is unclear. V lost 7 bases to trimming and J lost 3 bases, with 16 bases between them. The CDR3 totals 13 residues. Germline V gene sequence: CDR1 SQVTM, CDR2 ANQGSEA. The CDR3 sequence is CSAWRGPGYEQYF. CDR3 coding DNA: TGCAGCGCCTGGCGAGGTCCGGGCTACGAGCAGTACTTC.

The J gene is TRBJ1-1, the V gene TRBV29-1; no reliable D call. V shed 5 bases and J shed 1 base, with 11 bases lying between them. The CDR3 is 13 residues long. Germline CDR1 and CDR2: SQVTM and ANQGSEA. CDR3 sequence: CSVCEGGNTEAFF. In nucleotides, the CDR3 is TGCAGCGTTTGTGAGGGAGGGAACACTGAAGCTTTCTTT.

The rearrangement links TRBV18 to TRBJ2-1; the match to TRBD1 covers 9 bases. CDR1 is KGHSH, CDR2 LQKENI, per germline. The CDR3 totals 15 residues. Unmatched junction bases numbered 7, after V lost 1 base and J lost 9 bases. CDR3 DNA: TGTGCCAGCTCACCACAGGGACAGGGACTTGGTGAGCAGTTCTTC. Protein sequence: CASSPQGQGLGEQFF.

The genes are TRBV11-2 and TRBJ2-7; TRBD1 agrees at 8 bases. CDR3 length: 16 residues. J was trimmed by 4 bases and V by 1 base; bases with no gene match: 9. Germline lookup yields CDR1 SGHAT and CDR2 FQNNGV. CDR3 DNA sequence: TGTGCCAGCAGCTTAGTAGGTTCCAGGGGGCGGTACGAGCAGTACTTC. It translates to CASSLVGSRGRYEQYF.

This clone has just one count. This chain connects TRBV5-8 to TRBJ1-5; D gene ambiguous. The CDR3 runs 15 residues. CDR1 is SGHTS and CDR2 is YDEGEE in the germline V gene. V was pared by 1 base and J by 7 bases, with 15 bases between. CDR3: CASSLLRLARQPQHF. CDR3 in DNA: TGTGCCAGCAGCTTGCTAAGGCTCGCGCGGCAGCCCCAGCATTTT.

The chain couples TRBV28 to TRBJ2-4; 7 bases are a match to TRBD1. Germline-derived CDR1 and CDR2 are MDHEN and SYDVKM. CDR3 length equals 15 residues. The J segment lost 2 bases and the V segment lost 7 bases, leaving 8 bases of the junction unmatched. The CDR3 nucleotides are TGTGCCAGCACCCCGGGACAGCGGTCCAAAAACATTCAGTACTTC. It is translated as CASTPGQRSKNIQYF. The full variable domain, rest sourced from reference TRBV28 and TRBJ2-4, is DVKVTQSSRYLVKRTGEKVFLECVQDMDHENMFWYRQDPGLGLRLIYFSYDVKMKEKGDIPEGYSVSREKKERFSLILESASTNQTSMYLCASTPGQRSKNIQYFGAGTRLSVL.

This chain links TRBV5-4 with TRBJ2-7; TRBD2 agrees at 11 bases. From germline, CDR1 is SGHNT and CDR2 YYREEE (reference sequence). The CDR3 is made up of 15 amino acids. V was clipped by 4 bases and J by 3 bases; unmatched bases: 6. CDR3 in amino acids: CASSPLAGGYYEQYF. The CDR3, as DNA: TGTGCCAGCAGCCCTCTAGCGGGAGGATACTACGAGCAGTACTTC.

This rearrangement joins TRBV9 to TRBJ1-1; 7 nucleotides line up with TRBD1. The germline gives CDR1 SGDLS, CDR2 YYNGEE. The CDR3 spans 15 residues. V lost 2 bases to trimming and J lost 6 bases; unmatched junction nucleotides: 10. The CDR3 DNA sequence: TGTGCCAGCAGCGTTCGGGACAGTCCGGGCGCTGAAGCTTTCTTT. Amino acid sequence: CASSVRDSPGAEAFF.

The chain joins TRBV6-4 to TRBJ1-2, with D possibly TRBD1 on 5 matching bases. The V end was cut by 3 bases, the J end by 9 bases, with 14 bases between. The CDR3 contains 13 residues. CDR1 and CDR2 (germline): MRHNA, SNTAGT. The CDR3, as DNA: TGTGCCAGCAGTGATGGGGCCCTTACAAGCTACACCTTC. It encodes CASSDGALTSYTF.

This clone was observed a few times. The gene calls are TRBV27 and TRBJ1-1; D is undetermined. The V gene lost 3 bases and the J gene lost 0 bases, with 20 bases spanning the gap. The germline CDR1 and CDR2 sequences are MNHEY and SMNVEV (reference sequence). This CDR3 spans 18 amino acids. CDR3 in DNA: TGTGCCAGCAGTTTCACCGCTTTCCGCGGCGCCCTGAACACTGAAGCTTTCTTT. Its translation is CASSFTAFRGALNTEAFF.

The V call is TRBV28, the J call TRBJ1-2; D is perhaps TRBD1 (5 bases). The CDR3 is 14 residues long. CDR1 is MDHEN and CDR2 is SYDVKM in the germline V gene. Trimming cost V 6 bases and J 0 bases, with 11 bases left between them. The CDR3 sequence: CASSRATANYGYTF. The CDR3 region has the DNA TGTGCCAGCAGCCGGGCGACAGCTAACTATGGCTACACCTTC.

The chain recombines TRBV28 with TRBJ1-3, with 8 bases identical to TRBD1. Per germline, CDR1 MDHEN and CDR2 SYDVKM. The CDR3 loop spans 16 amino acids. J gave up 0 bases and V 6 bases, and 7 bases lay outside the gene matches. CDR3 DNA: TGTGCCAGCAGCGGACAGGGTCATCCCTCTGGAAACACCATATATTTT. Translated: CASSGQGHPSGNTIYF.

The V gene is TRBV24-1, the J gene TRBJ1-1, with TRBD1 as a possible D gene (6 bases). Germline V gene data show CDR1 as KGHDR and CDR2 as SFDVKD. The CDR3 consists of 15 residues. The V end was cut by 3 bases, the J end by 0 bases, with 10 bases between. CDR3 DNA sequence: TGTGCCACCAGTGATCCGCAGGGGATGAACACTGAAGCTTTCTTT. It yields the protein CATSDPQGMNTEAFF.

V usage is TRBV3-1 (or the pseudogene TRBV3-2) and J usage is TRBJ1-3, with unresolved D. Trimming removed 0 bases at V and 7 bases at J, with 7 bases between. CDR3 length: 13 amino acids. Germline V lookup: CDR1 LGHDT, CDR2 YNNKEL (reference sequence). DNA of the CDR3: TGTGCCAGCAGCCAAGATAGGCGGAACACCATATATTTT. This gives the protein CASSQDRRNTIYF.

The chain combines TRBV5-6 with TRBJ1-6; TRBD1 aligns across 7 bases. This CDR3 contains 15 residues. Germline CDR1 and CDR2: SGHDT and YYEEEE. The V and J ends lost 4 bases and 9 bases, in that order; junction bases with no gene match: 10. Written as DNA, the CDR3 is TGTGCCAGCAGCCTAGGGGACAGTTTCGCTTCACCCCTCCACTTT. As protein: CASSLGDSFASPLHF.

The chain employs TRBV11-2 and TRBJ1-5; 8 positions agree with TRBD1. The CDR3 extends over 14 amino acids. Unmatched junction bases numbered 4, after V lost 3 bases and J lost 6 bases. Germline CDR1 and CDR2: SGHAT and FQNNGV. The CDR3 sequence: CASSLGRGLQPQHF. The DNA of the CDR3 is TGTGCCAGCAGCTTGGGCAGGGGGCTTCAGCCCCAGCATTTT.

The chain combines TRBV9 with TRBJ2-1, with 7 bases identical to TRBD2. In germline, CDR1 is SGDLS, CDR2 YYNGEE. This CDR3 has 13 residues. J gave up 6 bases and V 3 bases, and 3 bases lay outside the gene matches. CDR3: CASSGWGGNEQFF. The CDR3 nucleotides read TGTGCCAGCAGCGGGTGGGGGGGCAATGAGCAGTTCTTC.

This rearrangement joins TRBV11-3 to TRBJ2-3, with TRBD2 identical over 14 bases. Per germline, CDR1 SGHNT and CDR2 YENEEA. The CDR3 is 16 amino acids. J lost 5 bases, V lost 5 bases, and 6 bases had no gene match. This chain's CDR3 is CASSPGLAGVRDTQYF. CDR3 DNA sequence: TGTGCCAGCAGCCCGGGACTAGCGGGAGTCAGAGATACGCAGTATTTT. Complete variable domain (other parts from reference TRBV11-3 and TRBJ2-3): EAGVVQSPRYKIIEKKQPVAFWCNPISGHNTLYWYLQNLGQGPELLIRYENEEAVDDSQLPKDRFSAERLKGVDSTLKIQPAELGDSAVYLCASSPGLAGVRDTQYFGPGTRLTVL.

This rearrangement joins TRBV3-1 (or the pseudogene TRBV3-2) to TRBJ2-3; TRBD2 agrees at 7 bases. The V gene end was trimmed by 1 base and the J gene end by 6 bases; junction bases not matched to a gene: 10. The CDR3 has 16 residues. In germline, CDR1 is LGHDT, CDR2 YNNKEL (reference sequence). In nucleotides, the CDR3 is TGTGCCAGCAGCCAAGTTATCCGGGGGGTCCGGGATACGCAGTATTTT. Residues: CASSQVIRGVRDTQYF.

The chain links TRBV7-2 to TRBJ1-2; tentatively, D is TRBD1 (6 bases). V was clipped by 3 bases and J by 4 bases, with 15 bases between them. There are 15 residues in the CDR3. Looked up from germline, CDR1 is SGHTA and CDR2 is FQGNSA. The CDR3 spells CASSFLTGSGYGYTF. In nucleotides, the CDR3 is TGTGCCAGCAGCTTCTTAACAGGGTCCGGCTATGGCTACACCTTC.

The CDR3 is CASSLGQGASEAFF. The CDR3 DNA sequence: TGTGCCAGCAGCTTGGGACAGGGGGCTTCCGAAGCTTTCTTT. This chain links TRBV5-6 with TRBJ1-1; the match to TRBD1 covers 10 bases. J gave up 8 bases and V 0 bases, and 4 bases lay outside the gene matches. The germline CDR1 and CDR2 sequences are SGHDT and YYEEEE. CDR3 size: 14 residues.

The chain recombines TRBV7-2 with TRBJ2-1, with 11 bases aligning to TRBD2. There are 17 residues in the CDR3. V lost 5 bases to trimming and J lost 7 bases; unmatched junction nucleotides: 13. Germline CDR1 reads SGHTA; CDR2 reads FQGNSA. In DNA form, the CDR3 reads TGTGCCAGCAGCCCAAGGAGTACTAGCGGGAGTGGAAATGAGCAGTTCTTC. This sequence encodes CASSPRSTSGSGNEQFF.

V and J are TRBV6-6 and TRBJ2-5; 7 nucleotides align to TRBD2. This CDR3 has 12 amino acids. CDR1 is MNHNY and CDR2 is SVGAGI in the germline V gene (reference sequence). The trim removed 4 bases at V and 5 bases at J, leaving 1 base unmatched. The CDR3 sequence is CASSSRGETQYF. The CDR3 DNA reads TGTGCCAGCAGTTCGCGGGGGGAGACCCAGTACTTC.